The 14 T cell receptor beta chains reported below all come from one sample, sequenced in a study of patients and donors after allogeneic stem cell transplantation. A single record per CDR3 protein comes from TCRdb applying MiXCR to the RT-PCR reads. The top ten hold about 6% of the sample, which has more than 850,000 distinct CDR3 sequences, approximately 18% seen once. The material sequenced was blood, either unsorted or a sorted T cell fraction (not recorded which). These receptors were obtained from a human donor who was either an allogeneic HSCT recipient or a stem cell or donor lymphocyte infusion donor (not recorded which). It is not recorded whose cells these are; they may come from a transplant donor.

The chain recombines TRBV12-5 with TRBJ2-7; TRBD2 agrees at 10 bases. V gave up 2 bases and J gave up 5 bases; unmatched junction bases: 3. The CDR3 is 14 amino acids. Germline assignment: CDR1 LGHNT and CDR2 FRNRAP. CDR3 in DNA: TGTGCTAGTGGTTTGAAGCTAGCGGGAGACGAGCAGTACTTC. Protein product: CASGLKLAGDEQYF.

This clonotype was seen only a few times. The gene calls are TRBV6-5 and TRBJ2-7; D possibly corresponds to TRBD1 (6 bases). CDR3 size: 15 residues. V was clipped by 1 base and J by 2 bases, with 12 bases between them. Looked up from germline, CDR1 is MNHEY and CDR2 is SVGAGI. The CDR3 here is CASSYFPGEPYEQYF. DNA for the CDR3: TGTGCCAGCAGTTACTTCCCAGGGGAACCCTACGAGCAGTACTTC.

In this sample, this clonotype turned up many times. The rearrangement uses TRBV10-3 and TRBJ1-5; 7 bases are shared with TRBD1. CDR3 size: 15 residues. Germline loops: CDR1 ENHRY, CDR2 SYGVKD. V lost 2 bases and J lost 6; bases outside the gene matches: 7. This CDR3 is CAISEARTGSQPQHF. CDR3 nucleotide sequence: TGTGCCATCAGTGAGGCACGGACAGGCTCTCAGCCCCAGCATTTT.

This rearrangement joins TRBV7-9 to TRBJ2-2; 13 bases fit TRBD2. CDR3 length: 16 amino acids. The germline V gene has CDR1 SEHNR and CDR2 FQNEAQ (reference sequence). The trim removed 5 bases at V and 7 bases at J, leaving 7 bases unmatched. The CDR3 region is CASSVGLAGAGGELFF. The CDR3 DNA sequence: TGTGCCAGCAGCGTCGGACTAGCGGGAGCGGGCGGGGAGCTGTTTTTT.

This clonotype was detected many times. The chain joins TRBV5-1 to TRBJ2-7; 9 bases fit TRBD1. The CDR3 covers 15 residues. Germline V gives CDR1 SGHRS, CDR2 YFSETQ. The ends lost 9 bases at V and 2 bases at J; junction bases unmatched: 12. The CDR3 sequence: CATKPRTGETYEQYF. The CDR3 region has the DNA TGCGCCACCAAACCCAGGACAGGGGAAACCTACGAGCAGTACTTC.

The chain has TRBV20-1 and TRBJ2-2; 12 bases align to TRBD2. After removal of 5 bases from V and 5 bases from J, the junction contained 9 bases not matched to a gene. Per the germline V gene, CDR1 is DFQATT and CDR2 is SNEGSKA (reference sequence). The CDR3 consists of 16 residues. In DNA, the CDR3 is TGCAGTGCTTACCCCCTGGGGACTAGCGGGACCGGGGAGCTGTTTTTT. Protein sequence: CSAYPLGTSGTGELFF.

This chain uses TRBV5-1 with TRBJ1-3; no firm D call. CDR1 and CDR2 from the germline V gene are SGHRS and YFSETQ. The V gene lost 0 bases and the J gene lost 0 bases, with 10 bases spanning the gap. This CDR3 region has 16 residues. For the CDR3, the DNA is TGCGCCAGCAGCTTGGCAGGACGCAACTCTGGAAACACCATATATTTT. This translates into CASSLAGRNSGNTIYF.

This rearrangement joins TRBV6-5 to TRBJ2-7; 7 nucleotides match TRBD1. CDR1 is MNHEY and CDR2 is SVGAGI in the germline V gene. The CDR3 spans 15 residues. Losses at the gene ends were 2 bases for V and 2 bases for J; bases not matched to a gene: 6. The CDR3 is CASSYHRGWPYEQYF. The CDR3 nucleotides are TGTGCCAGCAGTTACCACAGGGGTTGGCCCTACGAGCAGTACTTC.

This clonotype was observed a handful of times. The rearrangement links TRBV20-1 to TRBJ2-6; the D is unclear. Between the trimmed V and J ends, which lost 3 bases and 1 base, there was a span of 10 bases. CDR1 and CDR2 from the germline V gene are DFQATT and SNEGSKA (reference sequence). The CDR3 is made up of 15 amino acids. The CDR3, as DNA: TGCAGTGCTAGTGTTAGGCGATCTGGGGCCAACGTCCTGACTTTC. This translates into CSASVRRSGANVLTF.

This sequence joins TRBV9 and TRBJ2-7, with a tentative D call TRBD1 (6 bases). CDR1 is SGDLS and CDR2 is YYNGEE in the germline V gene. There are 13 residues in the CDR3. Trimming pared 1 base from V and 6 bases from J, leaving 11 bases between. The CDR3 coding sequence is TGTGCCAGCAGCGTAAAAGGGGGTAGCGAGCAGTACTTC. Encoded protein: CASSVKGGSEQYF.

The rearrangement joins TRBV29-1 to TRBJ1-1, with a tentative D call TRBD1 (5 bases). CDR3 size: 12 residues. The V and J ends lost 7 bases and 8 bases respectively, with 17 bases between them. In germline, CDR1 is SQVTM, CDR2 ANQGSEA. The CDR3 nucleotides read TGCAGCGGTATAAACCAGGGCTGGGAAGCTTTCTTT. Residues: CSGINQGWEAFF.

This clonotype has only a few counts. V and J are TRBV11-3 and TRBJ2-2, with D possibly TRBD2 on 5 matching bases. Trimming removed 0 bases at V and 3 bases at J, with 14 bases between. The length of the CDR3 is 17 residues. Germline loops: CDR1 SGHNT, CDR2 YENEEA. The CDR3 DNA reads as TGTGCCAGCAGCTTAGAAGGCCACCCAGCGGACACCGGGGAGCTGTTTTTT. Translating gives CASSLEGHPADTGELFF.

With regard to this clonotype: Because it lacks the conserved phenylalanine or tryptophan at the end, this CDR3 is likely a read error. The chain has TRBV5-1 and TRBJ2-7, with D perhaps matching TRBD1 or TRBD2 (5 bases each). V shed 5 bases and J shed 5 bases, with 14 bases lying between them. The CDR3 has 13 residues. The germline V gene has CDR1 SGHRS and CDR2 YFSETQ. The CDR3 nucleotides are TGCGCCAGCAGTGCAGGGACCCCCCACGAGCAGTACCTC. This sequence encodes CASSAGTPHEQYL.

The CDR3, as DNA: TGTGCCAGCAATCAGGGGGAACAGCCCCAGCATTTT. Its translation: CASNQGEQPQHF. The rearrangement uses TRBV25-1 and TRBJ1-5, with 7 bases that match TRBD1. Germline CDR1 and CDR2: MGHDK and SYGVNS. The CDR3 extends over 12 amino acids. V shed 7 bases and J 7 bases; nucleotides not matched to a gene: 4. Full variable domain (missing parts from reference TRBV25-1 and TRBJ1-5): EADIYQTPRYLVIGTGKKITLECSQTMGHDKMYWYQQDPGMELHLIHYSYGVNSTEKGDLSSESTVSRIRTEHFPLTLESARPSHTSQYLCASNQGEQPQHFGDGTRLSIL.